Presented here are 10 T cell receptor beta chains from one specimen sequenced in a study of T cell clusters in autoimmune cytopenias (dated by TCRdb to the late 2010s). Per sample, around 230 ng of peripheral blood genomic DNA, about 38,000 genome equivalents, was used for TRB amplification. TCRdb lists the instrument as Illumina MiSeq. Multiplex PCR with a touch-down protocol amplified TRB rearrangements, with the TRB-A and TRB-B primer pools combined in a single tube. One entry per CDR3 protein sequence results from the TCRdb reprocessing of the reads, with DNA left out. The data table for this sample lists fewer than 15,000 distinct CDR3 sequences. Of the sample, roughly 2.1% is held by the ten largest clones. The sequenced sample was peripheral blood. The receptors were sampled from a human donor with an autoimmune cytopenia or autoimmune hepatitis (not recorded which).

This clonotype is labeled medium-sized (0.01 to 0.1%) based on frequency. The CDR3 sequence is CASRPGWGTDTQYF. The chain employs TRBV6-5 and TRBJ2-3. Germline V lookup: CDR1 MNHEY, CDR2 SVGAGI. This CDR3 spans 14 amino acids.

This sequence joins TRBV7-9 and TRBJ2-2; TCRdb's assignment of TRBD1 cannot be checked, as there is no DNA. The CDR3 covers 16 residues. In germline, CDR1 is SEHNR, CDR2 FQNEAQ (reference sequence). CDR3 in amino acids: CASSLFGQGAGGELFF.

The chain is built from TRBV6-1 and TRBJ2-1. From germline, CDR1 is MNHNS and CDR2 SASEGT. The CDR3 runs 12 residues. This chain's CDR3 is CAISEFGVEQFF.

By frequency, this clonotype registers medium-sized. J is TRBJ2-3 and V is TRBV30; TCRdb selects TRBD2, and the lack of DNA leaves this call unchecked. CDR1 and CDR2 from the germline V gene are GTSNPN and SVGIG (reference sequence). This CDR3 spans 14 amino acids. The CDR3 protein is CAWTSGLSTDTQYF.

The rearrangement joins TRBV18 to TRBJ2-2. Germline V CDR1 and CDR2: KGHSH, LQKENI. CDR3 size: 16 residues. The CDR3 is CASSPRDYQNTGELFF.

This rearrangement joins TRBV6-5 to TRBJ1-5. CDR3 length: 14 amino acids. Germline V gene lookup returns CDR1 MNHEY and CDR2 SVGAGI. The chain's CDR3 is CASSYPESNQPQHF.

The chain's CDR3 is CASTSDRAYGYTF. This chain connects TRBV6-5 to TRBJ1-2; TCRdb returns TRBD1, unconfirmable since there is no DNA. The germline V gene has CDR1 MNHEY and CDR2 SVGAGI. The CDR3 is made up of 13 amino acids.

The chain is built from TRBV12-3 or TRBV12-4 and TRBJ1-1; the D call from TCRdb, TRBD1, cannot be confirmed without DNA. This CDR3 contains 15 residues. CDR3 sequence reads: CASRETGGRNTEAFF.

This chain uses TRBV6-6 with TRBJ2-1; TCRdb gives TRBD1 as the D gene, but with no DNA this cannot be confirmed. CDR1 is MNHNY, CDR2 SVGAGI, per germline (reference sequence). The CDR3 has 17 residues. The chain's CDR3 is CASSRKTGTGESDEQFF.

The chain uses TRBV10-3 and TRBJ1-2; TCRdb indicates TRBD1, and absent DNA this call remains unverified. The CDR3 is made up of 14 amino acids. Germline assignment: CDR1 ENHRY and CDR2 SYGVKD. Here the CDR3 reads CAIKGTGDVGGYTF.